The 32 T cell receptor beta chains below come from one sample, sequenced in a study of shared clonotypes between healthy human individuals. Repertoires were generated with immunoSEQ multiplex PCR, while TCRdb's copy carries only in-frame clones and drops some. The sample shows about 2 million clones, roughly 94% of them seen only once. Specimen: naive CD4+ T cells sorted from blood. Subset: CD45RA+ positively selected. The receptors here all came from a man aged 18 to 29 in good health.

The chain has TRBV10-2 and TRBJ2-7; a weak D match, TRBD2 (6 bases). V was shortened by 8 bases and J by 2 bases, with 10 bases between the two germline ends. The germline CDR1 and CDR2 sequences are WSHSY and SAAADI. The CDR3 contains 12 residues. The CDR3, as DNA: TGCGCCAGCGGGACTCTTGCCTACGAGCAGTACTTC. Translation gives CASGTLAYEQYF.

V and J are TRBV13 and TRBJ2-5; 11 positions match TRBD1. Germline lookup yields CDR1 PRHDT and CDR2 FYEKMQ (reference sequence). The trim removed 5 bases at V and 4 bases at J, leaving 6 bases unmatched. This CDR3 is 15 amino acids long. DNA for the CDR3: TGTGCCAGCAGCCCCGGGACAGGGGGAAGAGAGACCCAGTACTTC. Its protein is CASSPGTGGRETQYF.

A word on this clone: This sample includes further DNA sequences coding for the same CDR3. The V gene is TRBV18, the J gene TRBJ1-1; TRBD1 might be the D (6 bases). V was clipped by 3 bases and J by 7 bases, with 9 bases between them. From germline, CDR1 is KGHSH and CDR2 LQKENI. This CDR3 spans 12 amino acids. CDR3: CASSPLGGEAFF. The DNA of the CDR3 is TGTGCCAGCTCACCGCTAGGGGGTGAAGCTTTCTTT.

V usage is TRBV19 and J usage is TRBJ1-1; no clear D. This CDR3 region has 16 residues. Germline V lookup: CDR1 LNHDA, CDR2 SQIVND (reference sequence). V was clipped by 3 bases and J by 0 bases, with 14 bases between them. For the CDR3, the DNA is TGTGCCAGTAGTATTACGGATTGGGCAATGAACACTGAAGCTTTCTTT. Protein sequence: CASSITDWAMNTEAFF.

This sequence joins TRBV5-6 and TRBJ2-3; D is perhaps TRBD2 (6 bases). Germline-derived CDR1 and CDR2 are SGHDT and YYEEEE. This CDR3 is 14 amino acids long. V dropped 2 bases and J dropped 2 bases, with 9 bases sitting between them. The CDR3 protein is CASSFGTFTDTQYF. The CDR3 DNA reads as TGTGCCAGCAGCTTTGGGACTTTCACAGATACGCAGTATTTT.

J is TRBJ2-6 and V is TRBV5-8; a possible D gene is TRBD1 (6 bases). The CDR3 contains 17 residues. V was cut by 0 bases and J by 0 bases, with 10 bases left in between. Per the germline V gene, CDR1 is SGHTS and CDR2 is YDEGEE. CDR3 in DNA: TGTGCCAGCAGCTTGGACAGGGATTCCTCTGGGGCCAACGTCCTGACTTTC. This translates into CASSLDRDSSGANVLTF.

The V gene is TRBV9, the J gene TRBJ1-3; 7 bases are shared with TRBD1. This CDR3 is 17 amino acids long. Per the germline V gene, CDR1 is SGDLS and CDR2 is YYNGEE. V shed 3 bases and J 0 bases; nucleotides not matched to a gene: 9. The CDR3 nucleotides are TGTGCCAGCAGCGCTACCGCGACAGGGCTCTCTGGAAACACCATATATTTT. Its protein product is CASSATATGLSGNTIYF.

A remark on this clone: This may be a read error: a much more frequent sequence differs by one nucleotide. CDR3 DNA: TGCGCCAGCAGTGGTTCCCAGCGGGGAGGGGAGCTGTTTTTT. This encodes CASSGSQRGGELFF. The chain links TRBV10-2 to TRBJ2-2; the match to TRBD2 covers 7 bases. CDR1 and CDR2 from the germline V gene are WSHSY and SAAADI. The CDR3 is 14 amino acids. The V gene end was trimmed by 4 bases and the J gene end by 8 bases; junction bases not matched to a gene: 7.

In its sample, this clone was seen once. The chain's CDR3 is CASSPPTGAVSGYTF. CDR3 DNA sequence: TGTGCCAGCTCACCACCGACGGGCGCGGTATCCGGCTACACCTTC. The genes are TRBV18 and TRBJ1-2; D unresolved. Germline V gene sequence: CDR1 KGHSH, CDR2 LQKENI. There are 15 residues in the CDR3. Trimming removed 0 bases from V and 8 bases from J, with 16 bases in between.

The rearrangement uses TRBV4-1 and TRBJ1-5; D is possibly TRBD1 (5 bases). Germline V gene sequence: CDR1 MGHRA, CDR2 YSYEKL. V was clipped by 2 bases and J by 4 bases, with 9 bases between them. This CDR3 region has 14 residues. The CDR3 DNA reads TGCGCCAGCAGCCAAAATCAGGGAAATCAGCCCCAGCATTTT. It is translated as CASSQNQGNQPQHF.

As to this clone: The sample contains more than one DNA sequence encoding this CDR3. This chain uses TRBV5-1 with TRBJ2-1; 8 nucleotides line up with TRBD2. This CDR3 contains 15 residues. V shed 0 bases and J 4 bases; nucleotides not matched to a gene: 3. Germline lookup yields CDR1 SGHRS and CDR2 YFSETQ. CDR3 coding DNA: TGCGCCAGCAGCTTGGTTGCGGGGGGTTACAATGAGCAGTTCTTC. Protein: CASSLVAGGYNEQFF.

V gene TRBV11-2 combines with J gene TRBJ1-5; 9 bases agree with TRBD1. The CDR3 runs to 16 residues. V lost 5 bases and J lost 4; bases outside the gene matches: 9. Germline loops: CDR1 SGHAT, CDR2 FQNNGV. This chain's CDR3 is CASSASPGTGNQPQHF. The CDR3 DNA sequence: TGTGCCAGCAGCGCCTCTCCCGGGACAGGGAATCAGCCCCAGCATTTT.

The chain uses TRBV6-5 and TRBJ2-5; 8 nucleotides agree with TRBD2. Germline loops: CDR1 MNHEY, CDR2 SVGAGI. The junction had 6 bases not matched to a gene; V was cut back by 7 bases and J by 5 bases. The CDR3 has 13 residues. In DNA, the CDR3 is TGTGCCAGCACCTCGGGGGGGCCCGAGACCCAGTACTTC. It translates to CASTSGGPETQYF.

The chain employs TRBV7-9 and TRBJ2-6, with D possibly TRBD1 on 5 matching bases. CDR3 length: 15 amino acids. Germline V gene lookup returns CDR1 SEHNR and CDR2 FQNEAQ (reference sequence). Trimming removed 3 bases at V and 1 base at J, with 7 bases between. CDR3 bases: TGTGCCAGCAGCTTCAGGGTGTCTGGGGCCAACGTCCTGACTTTC. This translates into CASSFRVSGANVLTF.

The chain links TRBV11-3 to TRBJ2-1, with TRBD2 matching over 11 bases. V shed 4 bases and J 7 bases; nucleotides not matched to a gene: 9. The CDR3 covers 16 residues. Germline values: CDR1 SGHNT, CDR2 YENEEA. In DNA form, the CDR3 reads TGTGCCAGCAGCTCGATGACTAGCGGGGTTAGGAATGAGCAGTTCTTC. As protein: CASSSMTSGVRNEQFF.

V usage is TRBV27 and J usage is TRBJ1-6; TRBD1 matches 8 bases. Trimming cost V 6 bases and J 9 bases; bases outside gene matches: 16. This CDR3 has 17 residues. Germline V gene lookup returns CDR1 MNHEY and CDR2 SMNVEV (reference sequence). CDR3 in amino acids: CASSPRGGTGITSPLHF. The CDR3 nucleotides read TGTGCCAGCAGCCCACGGGGCGGGACAGGCATTACTTCACCCCTCCACTTT.

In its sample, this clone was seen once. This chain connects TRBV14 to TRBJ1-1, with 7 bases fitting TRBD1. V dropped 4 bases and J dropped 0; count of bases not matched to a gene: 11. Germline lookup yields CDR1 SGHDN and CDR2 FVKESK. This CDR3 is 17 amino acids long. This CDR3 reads CASSPAFGQVMNTEAFF. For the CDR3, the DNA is TGTGCCAGCAGCCCGGCCTTTGGACAGGTCATGAACACTGAAGCTTTCTTT.

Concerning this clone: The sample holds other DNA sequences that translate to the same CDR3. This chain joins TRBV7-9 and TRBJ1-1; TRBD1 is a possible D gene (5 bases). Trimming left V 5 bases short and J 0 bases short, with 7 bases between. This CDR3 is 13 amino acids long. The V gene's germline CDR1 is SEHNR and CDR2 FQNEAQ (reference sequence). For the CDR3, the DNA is TGTGCCAGCAGCAGACAGCTGAACACTGAAGCTTTCTTT. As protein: CASSRQLNTEAFF.

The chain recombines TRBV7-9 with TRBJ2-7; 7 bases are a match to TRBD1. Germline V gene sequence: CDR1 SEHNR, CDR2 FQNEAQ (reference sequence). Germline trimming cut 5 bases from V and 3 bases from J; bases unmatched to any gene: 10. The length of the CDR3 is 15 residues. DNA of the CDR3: TGTGCCAGCAGCGCCAGGGACAGAGGAATCTACGAGCAGTACTTC. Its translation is CASSARDRGIYEQYF.

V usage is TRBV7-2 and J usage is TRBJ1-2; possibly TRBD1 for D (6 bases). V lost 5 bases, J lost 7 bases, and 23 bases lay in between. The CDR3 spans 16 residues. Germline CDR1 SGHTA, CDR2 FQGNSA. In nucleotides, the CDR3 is TGTGCCAGCAGCCCAAACAGACAGGCGAAAACTTTTGGCTACACCTTC. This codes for CASSPNRQAKTFGYTF.

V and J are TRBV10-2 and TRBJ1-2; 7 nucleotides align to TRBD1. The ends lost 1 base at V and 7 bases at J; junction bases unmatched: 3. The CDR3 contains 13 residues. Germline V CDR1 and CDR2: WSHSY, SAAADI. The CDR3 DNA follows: TGCGCCAGCAGTGAGTTTCAGGGGGTTGGCTACACCTTC. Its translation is CASSEFQGVGYTF.

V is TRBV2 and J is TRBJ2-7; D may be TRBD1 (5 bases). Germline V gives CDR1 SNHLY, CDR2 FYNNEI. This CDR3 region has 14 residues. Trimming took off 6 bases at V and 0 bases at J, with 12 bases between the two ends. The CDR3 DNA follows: TGTGCCAGCAGAGTCCGACAGAGCTCCTACGAGCAGTACTTC. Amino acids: CASRVRQSSYEQYF.

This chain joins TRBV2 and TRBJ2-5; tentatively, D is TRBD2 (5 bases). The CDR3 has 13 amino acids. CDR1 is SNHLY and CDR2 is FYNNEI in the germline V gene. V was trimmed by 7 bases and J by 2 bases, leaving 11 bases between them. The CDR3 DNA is TGTGCCAGCAAGGCTAGCTGGCAAGAGACCCAGTACTTC. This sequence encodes CASKASWQETQYF.

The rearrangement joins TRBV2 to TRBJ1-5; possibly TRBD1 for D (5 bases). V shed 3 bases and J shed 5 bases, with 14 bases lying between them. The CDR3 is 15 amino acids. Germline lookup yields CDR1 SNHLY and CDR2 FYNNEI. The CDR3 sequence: CASSDATGGDQPQHF. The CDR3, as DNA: TGTGCCAGCAGTGATGCCACTGGGGGGGATCAGCCCCAGCATTTT.

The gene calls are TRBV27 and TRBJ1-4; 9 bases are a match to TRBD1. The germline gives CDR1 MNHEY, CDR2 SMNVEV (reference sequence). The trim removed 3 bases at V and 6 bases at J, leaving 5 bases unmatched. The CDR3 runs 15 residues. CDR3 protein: CASSFRGQGYEKLFF. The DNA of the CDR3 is TGTGCCAGCAGTTTCCGGGGACAGGGTTATGAAAAACTGTTTTTT.

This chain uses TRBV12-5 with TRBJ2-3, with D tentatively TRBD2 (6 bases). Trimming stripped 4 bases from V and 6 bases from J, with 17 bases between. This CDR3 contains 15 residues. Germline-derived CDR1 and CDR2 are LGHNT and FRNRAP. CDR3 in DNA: TGTGCTAGTGGTTCTGTCGCGGGGAGCGGGGATACGCAGTATTTT. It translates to CASGSVAGSGDTQYF.

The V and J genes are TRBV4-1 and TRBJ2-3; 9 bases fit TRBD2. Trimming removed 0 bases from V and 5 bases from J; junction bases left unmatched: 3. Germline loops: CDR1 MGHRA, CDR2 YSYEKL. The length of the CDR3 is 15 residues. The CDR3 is CASSQDGGGVDTQYF. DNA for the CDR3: TGCGCCAGCAGCCAAGACGGCGGGGGGGTAGATACGCAGTATTTT.

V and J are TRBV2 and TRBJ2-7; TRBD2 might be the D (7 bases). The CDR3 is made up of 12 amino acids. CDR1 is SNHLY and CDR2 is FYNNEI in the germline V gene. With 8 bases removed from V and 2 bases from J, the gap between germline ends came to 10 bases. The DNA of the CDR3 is TGTGCCAGCCAAGGGGGGGCCTACGAGCAGTACTTC. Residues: CASQGGAYEQYF.

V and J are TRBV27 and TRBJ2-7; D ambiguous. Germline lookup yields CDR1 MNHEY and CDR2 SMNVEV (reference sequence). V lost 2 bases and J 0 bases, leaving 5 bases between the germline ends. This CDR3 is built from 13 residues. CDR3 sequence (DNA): TGTGCCAGCAGTTTAGCCCTCTCCTACGAGCAGTACTTC. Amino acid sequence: CASSLALSYEQYF.

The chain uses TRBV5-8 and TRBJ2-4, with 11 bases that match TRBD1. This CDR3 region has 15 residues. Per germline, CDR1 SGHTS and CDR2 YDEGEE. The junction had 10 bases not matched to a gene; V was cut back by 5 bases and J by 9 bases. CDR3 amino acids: CASSSWDRGLVIQYF. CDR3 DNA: TGTGCCAGCAGTTCGTGGGACAGGGGGTTGGTCATTCAGTACTTC.

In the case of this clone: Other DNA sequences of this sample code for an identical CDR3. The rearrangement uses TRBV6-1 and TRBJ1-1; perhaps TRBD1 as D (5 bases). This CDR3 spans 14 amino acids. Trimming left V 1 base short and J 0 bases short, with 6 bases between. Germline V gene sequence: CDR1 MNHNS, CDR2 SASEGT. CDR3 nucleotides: TGTGCCAGCAGTGAAGGACAGTTGAACACTGAAGCTTTCTTT. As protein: CASSEGQLNTEAFF.

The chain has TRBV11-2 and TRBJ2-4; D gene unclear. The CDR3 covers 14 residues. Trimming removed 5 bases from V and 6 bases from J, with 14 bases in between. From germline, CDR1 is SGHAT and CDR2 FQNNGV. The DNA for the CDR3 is TGTGCCAGCAGCCCCCTGCGCGGTGGAAACATTCAGTACTTC. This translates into CASSPLRGGNIQYF. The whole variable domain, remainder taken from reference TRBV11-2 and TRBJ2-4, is EAGVAQSPRYKIIEKRQSVAFWCNPISGHATLYWYQQILGQGPKLLIQFQNNGVVDDSQLPKDRFSAERLKGVDSTLKIQPAKLEDSAVYLCASSPLRGGNIQYFGAGTRLSVL.